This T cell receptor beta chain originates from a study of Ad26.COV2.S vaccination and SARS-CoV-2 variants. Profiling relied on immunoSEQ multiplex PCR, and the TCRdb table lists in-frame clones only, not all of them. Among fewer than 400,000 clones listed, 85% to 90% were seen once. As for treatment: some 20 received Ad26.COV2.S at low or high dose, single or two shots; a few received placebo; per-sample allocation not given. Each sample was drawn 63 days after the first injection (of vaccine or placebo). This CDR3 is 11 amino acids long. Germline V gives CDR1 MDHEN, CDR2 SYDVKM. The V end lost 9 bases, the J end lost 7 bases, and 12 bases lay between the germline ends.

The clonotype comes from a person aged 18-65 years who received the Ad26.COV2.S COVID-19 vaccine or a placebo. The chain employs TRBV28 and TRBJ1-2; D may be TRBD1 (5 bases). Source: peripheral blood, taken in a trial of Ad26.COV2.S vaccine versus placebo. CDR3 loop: CASYRTGGYTF. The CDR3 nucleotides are TGTGCCAGTTACAGGACGGGTGGCTACACCTTC.